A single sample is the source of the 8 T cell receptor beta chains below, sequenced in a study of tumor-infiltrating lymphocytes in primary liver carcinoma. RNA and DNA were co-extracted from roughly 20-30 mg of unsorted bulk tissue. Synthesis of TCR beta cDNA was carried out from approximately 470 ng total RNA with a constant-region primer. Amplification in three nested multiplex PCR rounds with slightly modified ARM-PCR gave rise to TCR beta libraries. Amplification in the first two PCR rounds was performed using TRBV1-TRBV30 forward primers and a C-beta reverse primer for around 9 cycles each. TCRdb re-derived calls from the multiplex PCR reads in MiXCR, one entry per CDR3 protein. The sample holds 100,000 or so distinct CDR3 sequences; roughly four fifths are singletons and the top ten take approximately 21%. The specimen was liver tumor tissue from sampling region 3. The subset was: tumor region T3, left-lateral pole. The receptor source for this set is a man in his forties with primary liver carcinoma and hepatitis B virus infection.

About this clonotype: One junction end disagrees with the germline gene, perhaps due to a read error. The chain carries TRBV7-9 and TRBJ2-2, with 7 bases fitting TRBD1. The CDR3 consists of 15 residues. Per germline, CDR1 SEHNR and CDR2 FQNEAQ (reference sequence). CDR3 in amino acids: CASSRDRENTVELSF. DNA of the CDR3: TGTGCCAGCAGCCGTGACAGGGAGAACACCGTGGAGCTGTCTTTT. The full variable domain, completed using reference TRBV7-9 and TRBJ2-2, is DTGVSQNPRHKITKRGQNVTFRCDPISEHNRLYWYRQTLGQGPEFLTYFQNEAQLEKSRLLSDRFSAERPKGSFSTLEIQRTEQGDSAMYLCASSRDRENTVELSFGEGSRLTVL.

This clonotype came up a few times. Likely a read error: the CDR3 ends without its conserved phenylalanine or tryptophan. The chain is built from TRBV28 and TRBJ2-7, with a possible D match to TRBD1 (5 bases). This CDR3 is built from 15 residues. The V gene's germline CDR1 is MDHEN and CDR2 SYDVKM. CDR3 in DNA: TGCGCCAGTATCTCAGGGTCGCAGGGTAGCAGCGAGCAGTACTCC. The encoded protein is CASISGSQGSSEQYS.

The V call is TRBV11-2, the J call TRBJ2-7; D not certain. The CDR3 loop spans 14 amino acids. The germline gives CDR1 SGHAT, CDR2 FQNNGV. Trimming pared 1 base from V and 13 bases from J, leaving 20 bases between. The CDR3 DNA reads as TGTGCCAGCAGCTTAGGTGGAGTTGCCTACGAACATTACTTC. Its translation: CASSLGGVAYEHYF.

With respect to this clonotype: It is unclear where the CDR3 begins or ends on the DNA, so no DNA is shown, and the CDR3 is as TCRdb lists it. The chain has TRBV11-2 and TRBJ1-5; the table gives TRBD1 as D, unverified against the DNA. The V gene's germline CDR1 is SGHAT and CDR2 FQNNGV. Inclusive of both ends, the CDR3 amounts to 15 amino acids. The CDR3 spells CASSLVGGGNQPQDF.

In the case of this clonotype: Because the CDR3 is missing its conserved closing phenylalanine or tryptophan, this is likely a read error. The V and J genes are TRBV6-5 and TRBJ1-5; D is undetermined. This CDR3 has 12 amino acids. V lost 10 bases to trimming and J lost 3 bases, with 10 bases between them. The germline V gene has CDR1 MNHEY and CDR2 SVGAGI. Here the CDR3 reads CANNDPNQPQHY. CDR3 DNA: TGTGCCAACAACGACCCCAATCAGCCCCAGCATTAT.

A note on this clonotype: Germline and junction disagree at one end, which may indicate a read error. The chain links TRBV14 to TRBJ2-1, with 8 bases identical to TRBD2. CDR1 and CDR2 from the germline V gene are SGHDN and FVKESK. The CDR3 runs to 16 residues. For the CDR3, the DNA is TGTGCCAGCAGTATCGTAGCGGGATGGGTAAACAAAGAGCAGTTCTTC. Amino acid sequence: CASSIVAGWVNKEQFF.

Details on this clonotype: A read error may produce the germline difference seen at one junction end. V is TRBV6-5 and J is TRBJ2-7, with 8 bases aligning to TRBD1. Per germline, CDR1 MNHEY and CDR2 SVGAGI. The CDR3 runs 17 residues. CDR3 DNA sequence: TGTGTCAGCAGTGGTGTGACAGGGGCGACTCGAAGTTACGAGCGGTACTTC. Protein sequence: CVSSGVTGATRSYERYF.

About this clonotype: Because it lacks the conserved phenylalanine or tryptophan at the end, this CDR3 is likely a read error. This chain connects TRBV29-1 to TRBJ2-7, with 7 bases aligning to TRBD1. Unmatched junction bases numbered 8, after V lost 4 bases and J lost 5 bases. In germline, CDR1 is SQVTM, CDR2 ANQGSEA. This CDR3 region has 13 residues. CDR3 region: CSVAPTGFHEQYS. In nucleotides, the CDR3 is TGCAGCGTTGCCCCGACAGGGTTTCACGAGCAGTACTCC.